This entry features one T cell receptor beta chain sequence. Separate cDNA molecules each had unique molecular identifiers attached to them. From the 5' RACE reads, TCRdb called clonotypes with MiXCR, one entry per CDR3 protein. The sample records some 81,000 distinct CDR3 sequences, roughly a sixth being singletons. This record comes from a study of early T cells in non-severe SARS-CoV-2 infection. Study details: Sequencing of bulk RNA from unsorted whole blood was done, without chain pairing.

Per the germline V gene, CDR1 is SGHAT and CDR2 is FQNNGV. Trimming removed 5 bases at V and 4 bases at J, with 9 bases between. This CDR3 has 13 residues. The source of this sequence is an adult who was a healthcare worker with PCR-confirmed SARS-CoV-2 infection or an uninfected control (not recorded which). The chain links TRBV11-2 to TRBJ1-5, with D hard to call. Sample: whole blood. The CDR3 is CASSVGANQPQHF. As DNA, the CDR3 is TGTGCCAGCAGCGTAGGAGCGAATCAGCCCCAGCATTTT.